Shown below are 21 T cell receptor beta chains from a single sample sequenced in a study of identifying expanded T cells in peripheral blood. Sequenced by immunoSEQ multiplex PCR; TCRdb stores in-frame clones only, minus some. The table lists over 85,000 clones, 70% to 90% of them singletons. The sample consisted of blood. All receptors derive from a person aged 18 to 69 in good health.

The V gene is TRBV6-6, the J gene TRBJ2-1; D is unresolved. CDR3 length: 12 amino acids. Between the trimmed V and J ends, which lost 6 bases and 5 bases, there was a span of 8 bases. The germline V gene has CDR1 MNHNY and CDR2 SVGAGI (reference sequence). CDR3 residues: CASSRIDNEQFF. Here the CDR3 DNA reads TGTGCCAGCAGCAGAATCGACAATGAGCAGTTCTTC.

CDR3 nucleotides: TGTGCCAGCAGCCCAAGGGGGGCCGGGGAGCTGTTTTTT. Protein product: CASSPRGAGELFF. The chain is built from TRBV5-4 and TRBJ2-2, with D perhaps given as TRBD1 or TRBD2 (6 bases each). Trimming removed 4 bases from V and 6 bases from J, with 10 bases in between. Germline V lookup: CDR1 SGHNT, CDR2 YYREEE (reference sequence). This CDR3 comprises 13 residues.

The chain uses TRBV6-1 and TRBJ1-1, with 9 bases identical to TRBD1. The CDR3 consists of 13 residues. V lost 8 bases, J lost 0 bases, and 1 base stayed unmatched. Germline V lookup: CDR1 MNHNS, CDR2 SASEGT. The CDR3 is CASDRGVNTEAFF. DNA of the CDR3: TGTGCCAGCGACAGGGGGGTGAACACTGAAGCTTTCTTT.

V is TRBV4-3 and J is TRBJ2-5; D is tentatively TRBD1 or TRBD2 (5 bases each). The CDR3 runs 15 residues. Germline CDR1 LGHNA, CDR2 YSLEER. V lost 0 bases to trimming and J lost 3 bases, with 11 bases between them. In nucleotides, the CDR3 is TGCGCCAGCAGCCAAGATTCGGGACGCAAAGAGACCCAGTACTTC. This codes for CASSQDSGRKETQYF.

J is TRBJ1-5 and V is TRBV4-1, with D tentatively TRBD1 (6 bases). The CDR3 sequence is 20 residues long. Germline V gene lookup returns CDR1 MGHRA and CDR2 YSYEKL. With 5 bases removed from V and 0 bases from J, the gap between germline ends came to 26 bases. The CDR3 reads CASSYTTGTRDLYSNQPQHF. As DNA, the CDR3 is TGCGCCAGCAGCTATACTACCGGGACACGGGACCTTTATAGCAATCAGCCCCAGCATTTT.

The chain carries TRBV7-9 and TRBJ1-2; 7 bases map to TRBD1. The CDR3 runs to 15 residues. The J segment lost 4 bases and the V segment lost 5 bases, leaving 10 bases of the junction unmatched. CDR1 and CDR2 from the germline V gene are SEHNR and FQNEAQ (reference sequence). CDR3 DNA sequence: TGTGCCAGCAGCGGTGCCGACAGGGCCTTCTATGGCTACACCTTC. Translation gives CASSGADRAFYGYTF.

The CDR3 bases are TGTGCCTGTAAGTCACCGAATAATTCACCCCTCCACTTT. Its protein product is CACKSPNNSPLHF. The chain uses TRBV30 and TRBJ1-6; D gene uncertain. The CDR3 consists of 13 residues. Germline CDR1 is GTSNPN and CDR2 is SVGIG (reference sequence). V was shortened by 6 bases and J by 5 bases, with 11 bases between the two germline ends.

This chain connects TRBV7-9 to TRBJ2-5, with 11 bases identical to TRBD2. V shed 4 bases, J shed 2 bases, and the junction held 3 bases outside the gene matches. The CDR3 consists of 15 residues. Germline CDR1 SEHNR, CDR2 FQNEAQ (reference sequence). CDR3 coding DNA: TGTGCCAGCAGCTCGGGACTAGCGGTTCAAGAGACCCAGTACTTC. Translation: CASSSGLAVQETQYF. The full variable domain, in which reference TRBV7-9 and TRBJ2-5 provide the parts outside the CDR3, is DTGVSQNPRHKITKRGQNVTFRCDPISEHNRLYWYRQTLGQGPEFLTYFQNEAQLEKSRLLSDRFSAERPKGSFSTLEIQRTEQGDSAMYLCASSSGLAVQETQYFGPGTRLLVL.

The chain carries TRBV6-5 and TRBJ1-1, with D hard to call. With 0 bases removed from V and 5 bases from J, the gap between germline ends came to 16 bases. This CDR3 has 16 amino acids. The germline V gene encodes CDR1 MNHEY and CDR2 SVGAGI. CDR3 nucleotides: TGTGCCAGCAGTTACTCGAAGTCCTACCCTGGGACTGAAGCTTTCTTT. This sequence encodes CASSYSKSYPGTEAFF.

The chain uses TRBV29-1 and TRBJ2-3; D unresolved. The CDR3 covers 14 residues. Trimming removed 2 bases from V and 7 bases from J, with 16 bases in between. Germline values: CDR1 SQVTM, CDR2 ANQGSEA. The CDR3 region has the DNA TGCAGCGTTGAAATCGCCGTTCGCCCATATACGCAGTATTTT. Translation: CSVEIAVRPYTQYF.

V is TRBV12-1 and J is TRBJ1-2. TRBV12-1 is a pseudogene locus. The CDR3 runs to 16 residues. The CDR3 DNA reads as TGTGCCAGCACTCTGGCCGCGGGGGATGAGCACTATGGCTACACCTTC. Encoded protein: CASTLAAGDEHYGYTF.

This chain connects TRBV15 to TRBJ2-3; D is unclear. The CDR3 runs to 15 residues. V was cut by 2 bases and J by 6 bases, with 15 bases left in between. Looked up from germline, CDR1 is LNHNV and CDR2 is YYDKDF (reference sequence). The CDR3 loop reads CATSRSRNAFDTQYF. The CDR3 nucleotides are TGTGCCACCAGCAGAAGCCGAAACGCGTTTGATACGCAGTATTTT.

This clone was picked up one time. This rearrangement joins TRBV5-1 to TRBJ1-4, with TRBD1 matching over 7 bases. J gave up 0 bases and V 2 bases, and 1 base lay outside the gene matches. Germline V gene data show CDR1 as SGHRS and CDR2 as YFSETQ. The CDR3 is made up of 15 amino acids. CDR3 DNA: TGCGCCAGCAGCTTCACAGGGGCAACTAATGAAAAACTGTTTTTT. Protein sequence: CASSFTGATNEKLFF.

This clone was detected only a few times. Written as DNA, the CDR3 is TGTGCCAGCAGCACCACGAACACTGAAGCTTTCTTT. It specifies CASSTTNTEAFF. The chain uses TRBV11-3 and TRBJ1-1; D unresolved. V lost 5 bases to trimming and J lost 1 base, with 5 bases between them. CDR1 is SGHNT, CDR2 YENEEA, per germline. The CDR3 consists of 12 residues.

This sequence joins TRBV7-8 and TRBJ2-5; D is possibly TRBD2 (6 bases). The ends were cut back, 5 bases at V and 2 bases at J, with 15 bases in the middle. CDR3 size: 15 residues. CDR1 is SGHVS and CDR2 is FQNEAQ in the germline V gene. The CDR3 coding sequence is TGTGCCAGCAGCCAGTGGGGGGTTGATCAAGAGACCCAGTACTTC. Its protein product is CASSQWGVDQETQYF.

CDR3 bases: TGTGCCAGCAGTTACGAAAGGTGGACAGTAGGCCAGCATTTT. It codes for CASSYERWTVGQHF. J is TRBJ1-5 and V is TRBV6-6; tentatively, D is TRBD1 (6 bases). CDR1 and CDR2 (germline): MNHNY, SVGAGI (reference sequence). V lost 2 bases, J lost 12 bases, and 17 bases lay in between. The CDR3 length is 14 residues.

The chain joins TRBV7-9 to TRBJ1-1; possible D gene TRBD1, 5 bases. This CDR3 contains 13 residues. Germline V gives CDR1 SEHNR, CDR2 FQNEAQ (reference sequence). V lost 1 base and J 7 bases, leaving 10 bases between the germline ends. CDR3 amino acids: CASSLGQGGEAFF. CDR3 nucleotide sequence: TGTGCCAGCAGCTTAGGCCAGGGAGGTGAAGCTTTCTTT.

This clone has a single count. V and J are TRBV4-3 and TRBJ2-4; TRBD2 matches at 11 bases. Germline CDR1 is LGHNA and CDR2 is YSLEER. With 0 bases clipped from V and 6 bases from J, the junction kept 7 bases outside the gene matches. This CDR3 has 17 amino acids. CDR3 amino acids: CASSQDLAGGSVNIQYF. Written as DNA, the CDR3 is TGCGCCAGCAGCCAAGACCTAGCGGGGGGCTCTGTAAACATTCAGTACTTC.

The V and J genes are TRBV7-9 and TRBJ2-3; D not certain. This CDR3 comprises 14 residues. The V gene's germline CDR1 is SEHNR and CDR2 FQNEAQ (reference sequence). The V and J ends lost 2 bases and 2 bases respectively, with 8 bases between them. The CDR3, as DNA: TGTGCCAGCAGCTTACCTCCTAACACAGATACGCAGTATTTT. This sequence encodes CASSLPPNTDTQYF.

The chain joins TRBV7-9 to TRBJ1-1; D might be TRBD1 (5 bases). Germline lookup yields CDR1 SEHNR and CDR2 FQNEAQ (reference sequence). This CDR3 comprises 14 residues. The V end was cut by 3 bases, the J end by 3 bases, with 11 bases between. This CDR3 is CASSLAGRDTEAFF. CDR3 DNA sequence: TGTGCCAGCAGCTTGGCAGGGAGGGACACTGAAGCTTTCTTT. Drawing the rest from reference TRBV7-9 and TRBJ1-1, the complete variable domain is DTGVSQNPRHKITKRGQNVTFRCDPISEHNRLYWYRQTLGQGPEFLTYFQNEAQLEKSRLLSDRFSAERPKGSFSTLEIQRTEQGDSAMYLCASSLAGRDTEAFFGQGTRLTVV.

This chain connects TRBV10-3 to TRBJ1-4, with a tentative D call TRBD1 (5 bases). The CDR3 loop spans 14 amino acids. Germline assignment: CDR1 ENHRY and CDR2 SYGVKD. V was clipped by 9 bases and J by 6 bases, with 17 bases between them. CDR3 amino acids: CAIRGGDGDEKLFF. The DNA for the CDR3 is TGTGCCATTCGGGGGGGTGACGGAGATGAAAAACTGTTTTTT.